This T cell receptor beta chain was sequenced during a study of cytomegalovirus exposure and HLA in healthy donors. As for the study in general: Counted in an early data release were 65 million to 100 million unique TCRs from HLA-typed donors. Genotyping of 398 donors showed that over 80% belonged to the Caucasian-associated ancestry cluster. Whole-study results and caveats: When analyzed later, the rates of TCR association showed variation by HLA locus, with DRB1 the most and HLA-C the fewest.

This clone has more than one count but fewer than ten. What it recognizes is unknown. PCR amplification relied on 60 Vbeta primers (plus 13 Jbeta primers). Sequencing used immunoSEQ multiplex PCR; TCRdb keeps in-frame clones, though not all of them. The sample comprises some 150,000 clones, roughly 68% of which are singletons, and less than 5% rests with the top ten. The germline V gene has CDR1 LNHDA and CDR2 SQIVND (reference sequence). This CDR3 region has 14 residues. V shed 7 bases, J shed 2 bases, and the junction held 5 bases outside the gene matches. The TCR comes from a man aged 55 to 70 in good health and CMV-seronegative. Sequenced material: PBMCs. The chain has TRBV19 and TRBJ1-2, with 9 bases identical to TRBD1. The CDR3 reads CASTLTGGNYGYTF. The CDR3 region has the DNA TGTGCCAGTACCCTGACAGGGGGGAACTATGGCTACACCTTC.